The sample holds a few counts of the clone carrying this TCR beta chain. This entry comes from a study of T cells after yellow fever vaccination. CDR1 is SEHNR and CDR2 is FQNEAQ in the germline V gene (reference sequence). This CDR3 is 15 amino acids long. V shed 1 base, J shed 6 bases, and the junction held 8 bases outside the gene matches. TCRdb recomputed calls from the 5' RACE reads with MiXCR, one row per CDR3 protein. Among about 500,000 distinct CDR3 sequences, approximately 16% were seen once, and the ten largest hold approximately 15%. The TCR originated in a man aged 18-30 years who received the YFV17D yellow fever vaccine. This material consisted of PBMCs, taken around 5 days after the first yellow fever vaccination. The chain recombines TRBV7-9 with TRBJ1-1, with 7 positions matching TRBD1. The CDR3 region has the DNA TGTGCCAGCAGCTTAGGTTGGTGGCAGGGGGCTGAAGCTTTCTTT. As protein: CASSLGWWQGAEAFF.